This entry is about one TCR beta chain. Its specificity is not known. A second PCR of 7 to 11 cycles used a sample-barcoded 5' primer and a J-beta primer mix. TCRdb called the 5' RACE reads again in MiXCR, with one record for every CDR3 protein. The sample carries hundreds of thousands of distinct CDR3 sequences, roughly 26% recorded once. The study drew donors from healthy Caucasian individuals in Russia aged 6 to 90. Peripheral blood samples of about 10 milliliters were drawn from each donor. The data derive from a study of blood T cells in healthy people across ages. Study-wide context: Roughly one uniquely barcoded beta molecule per two T cells was captured. Overall study findings and caveats: Long-lived and aged donors differed, with more naive CD4+ cells and higher diversity in the long-lived.

This TCR derives from a woman in her 70s in good health. Input material: blood.

As DNA, the CDR3 is TGCGCCAGCAGCCAAGCCTCCTACAATGAGCAGTTCTTC. Amino acids: CASSQASYNEQFF. The genes are TRBV4-1 and TRBJ2-1; D is uncertain. The V end lost 1 base, the J end lost 0 bases, and 1 base lay between the germline ends. The length of the CDR3 is 13 residues. The germline V gene encodes CDR1 MGHRA and CDR2 YSYEKL.